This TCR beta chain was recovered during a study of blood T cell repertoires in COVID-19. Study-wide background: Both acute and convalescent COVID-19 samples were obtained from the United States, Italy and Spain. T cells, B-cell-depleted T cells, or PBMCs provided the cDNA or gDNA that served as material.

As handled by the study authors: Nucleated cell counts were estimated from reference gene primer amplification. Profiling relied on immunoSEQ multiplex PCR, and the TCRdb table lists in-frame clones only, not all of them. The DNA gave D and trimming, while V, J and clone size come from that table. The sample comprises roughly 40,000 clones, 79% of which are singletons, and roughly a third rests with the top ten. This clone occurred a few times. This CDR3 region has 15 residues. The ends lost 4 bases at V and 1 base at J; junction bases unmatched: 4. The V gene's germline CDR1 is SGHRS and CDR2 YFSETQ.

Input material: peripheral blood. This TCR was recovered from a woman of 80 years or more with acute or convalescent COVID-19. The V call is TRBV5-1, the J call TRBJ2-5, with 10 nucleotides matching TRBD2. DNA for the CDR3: TGCGCCAGCAGCGTTAGCGGGAGGCTCCAAGAGACCCAGTACTTC. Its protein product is CASSVSGRLQETQYF. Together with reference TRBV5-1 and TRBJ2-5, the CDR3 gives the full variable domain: KAGVTQTPRYLIKTRGQQVTLSCSPISGHRSVSWYQQTPGQGLQFLFEYFSETQRNKGNFPGRFSGRQFSNSRSEMNVSTLELGDSALYLCASSVSGRLQETQYFGPGTRLLVL.